This TCR beta chain was retrieved from a study of T cells after yellow fever vaccination. Overall study findings and caveats: A weaker but faster secondary response was observed, peaking on day 5 versus 15.

Conversion of TCR transcripts into cDNA relied on 5'RACE template switching, which added a universal primer site and UMIs. In TCRdb, the 5' RACE reads were re-called with MiXCR into one record per CDR3 protein. The sample lists 200,000 to 250,000 distinct CDR3 sequences, approximately 3.3% occurring once. This clonotype was seen at least ten times. Its antigen is still unknown. The germline gives CDR1 MNHEY, CDR2 SVGAGI. The CDR3 spans 15 residues. J gave up 1 base and V 1 base, and 1 base lay outside the gene matches. The input for sequencing was CD4+ T cells sorted from PBMCs, taken 10 days after the yellow fever booster vaccination. The sequence came from a man aged 18 to 29 who received the YFV17D yellow fever vaccine. The rearrangement links TRBV6-5 to TRBJ2-1, with 7 bases matching TRBD2. The CDR3 loop reads CASSYWGGSYNEQFF. CDR3 sequence (DNA): TGTGCCAGCAGTTACTGGGGAGGGTCCTACAATGAGCAGTTCTTC.